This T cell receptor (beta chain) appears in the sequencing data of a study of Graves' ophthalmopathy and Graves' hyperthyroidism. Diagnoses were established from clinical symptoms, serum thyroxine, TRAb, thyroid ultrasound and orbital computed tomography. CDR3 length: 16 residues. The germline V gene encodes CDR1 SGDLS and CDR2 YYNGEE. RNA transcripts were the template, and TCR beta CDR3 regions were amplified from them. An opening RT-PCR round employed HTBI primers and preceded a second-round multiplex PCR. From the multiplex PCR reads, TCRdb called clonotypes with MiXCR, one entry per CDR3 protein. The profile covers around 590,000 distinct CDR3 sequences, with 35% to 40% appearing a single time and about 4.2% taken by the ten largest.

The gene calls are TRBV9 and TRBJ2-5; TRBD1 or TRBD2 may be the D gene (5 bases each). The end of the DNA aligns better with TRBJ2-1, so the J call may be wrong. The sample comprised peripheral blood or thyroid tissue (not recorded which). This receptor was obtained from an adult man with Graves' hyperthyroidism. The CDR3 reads CASSVGRDRAYNEQFF. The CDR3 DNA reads TGTGCCAGCAGCGTGGGTCGGGACCGCGCCTACAATGAGCAGTTCTTC.